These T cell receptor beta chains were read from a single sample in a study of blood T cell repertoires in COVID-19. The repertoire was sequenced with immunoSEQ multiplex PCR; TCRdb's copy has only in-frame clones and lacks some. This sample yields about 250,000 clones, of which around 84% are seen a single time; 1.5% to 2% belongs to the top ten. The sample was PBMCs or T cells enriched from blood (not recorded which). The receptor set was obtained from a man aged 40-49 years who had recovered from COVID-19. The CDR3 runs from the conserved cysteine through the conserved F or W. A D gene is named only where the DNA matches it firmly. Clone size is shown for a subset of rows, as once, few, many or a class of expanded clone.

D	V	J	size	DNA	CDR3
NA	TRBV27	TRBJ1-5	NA	TGTGCCAGTTGGGGGCAGGGCGGGGGACAGCCCCAGCATTTT	CASWGQGGGQPQHF
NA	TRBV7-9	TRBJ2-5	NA	TGTGCCAGCAGCTTAGGTCGGGATCGGTCCAGCAGGAGGGAGACCCAGTACTTC	CASSLGRDRSSRRETQYF
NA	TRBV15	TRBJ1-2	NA	TGTGCCACCAGCAGAGATAACTTTAACTATGGCTACACCTTC	CATSRDNFNYGYTF
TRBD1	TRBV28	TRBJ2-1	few	TGTGCCAGCCAGACAGGGGTTAGGCGGCAGTTCTTC	CASQTGVRRQFF
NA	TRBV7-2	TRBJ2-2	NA	TGTGCCAGCAGCCTGAGCCGGGTGAGCACCGGGGAGCTGTTTTTT	CASSLSRVSTGELFF
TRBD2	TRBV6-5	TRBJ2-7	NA	TGTGCCAGCAAGATGGGGACTAGCGGGAGTTACGAGCAGTACTTC	CASKMGTSGSYEQYF
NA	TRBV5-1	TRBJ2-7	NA	TGCGCCAGCAGCTTGGATGGTGCTACTGGGTACTTC	CASSLDGATGYF
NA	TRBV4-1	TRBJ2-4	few	TGCGCCAGCAGCCAGGATGTACGGGGGATGTATAGTATTCAGTACTTC	CASSQDVRGMYSIQYF
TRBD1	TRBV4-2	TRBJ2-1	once	TGTGCCAGCAGCCAAGTGGGACAGAACAATGAGCAGTTCTTC	CASSQVGQNNEQFF
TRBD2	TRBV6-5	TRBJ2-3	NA	TGTGCCAGCAGTTACGCTAGCGGGAGCTCAGATACGCAGTATTTT	CASSYASGSSDTQYF
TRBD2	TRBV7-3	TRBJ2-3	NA	TGTGCCAGCAGCCCCGCCGGCGGGGGGTACCCAGATACGCAGTATTTT	CASSPAGGGYPDTQYF
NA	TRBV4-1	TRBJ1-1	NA	TGCGCCAGCAGCCGAACGCCCAGGGTCTCTGAAGCTTTCTTT	CASSRTPRVSEAFF
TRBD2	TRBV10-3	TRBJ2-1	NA	TGTGCCATCAGTGAAGGAGCGGGGGCCAACAATGAGCAGTTCTTC	CAISEGAGANNEQFF
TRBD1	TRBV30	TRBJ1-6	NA	TGTGCCTGGAGTCCCCGACAGGGGAATTCACCCCTCCACTTT	CAWSPRQGNSPLHF
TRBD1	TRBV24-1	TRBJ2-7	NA	TGTGCCACCAGTGATCAACAGGGGGCCTACATCCCCCCAGGATACGAGCAGTACTTC	CATSDQQGAYIPPGYEQYF
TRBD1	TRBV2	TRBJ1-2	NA	TGTGCCAGCAGTCCGACAGGGGGCACTGGCTACACCTTC	CASSPTGGTGYTF
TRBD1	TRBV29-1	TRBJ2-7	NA	TGCAGCGCCCAGACAGGGGTCAACGAGCAGTACTTC	CSAQTGVNEQYF
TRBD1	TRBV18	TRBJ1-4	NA	TGTGCCAGCTCGCGACAGGGAAGGTTTGAAAAACTGTTTTTT	CASSRQGRFEKLFF
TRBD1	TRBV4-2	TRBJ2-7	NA	TGTGCCAGCAGCCCCCTTTCCGGGACAGGGGACCAAGTACCTCGGTACTTC	CASSPLSGTGDQVPRYF
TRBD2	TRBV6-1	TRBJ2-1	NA	TGTGCCAGCAGTGAATGGACTAGCGGGAGAGTTGAGCAGTTCTTC	CASSEWTSGRVEQFF
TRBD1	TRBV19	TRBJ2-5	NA	TGTGCCAGTAGTTTCGGGACAGGGGAAGAGACCCAGTACTTC	CASSFGTGEETQYF
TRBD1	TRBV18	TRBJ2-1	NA	TGTGCCAGCTCACCGGACAGGGTCTACAATGAGCAGTTCTTC	CASSPDRVYNEQFF
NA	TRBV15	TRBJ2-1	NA	TGTGCCACCACCCCCGAAGGGGTTGGTGAGCAGTTCTTC	CATTPEGVGEQFF
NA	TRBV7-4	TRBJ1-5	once	TGTGCCACCCCAAATCAGCCCCAGCATTTT	CATPNQPQHF
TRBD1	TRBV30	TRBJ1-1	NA	TGTGCCTGGACCACAGGGGAAAGGAGGGGAGCTTTCTTT	CAWTTGERRGAFF
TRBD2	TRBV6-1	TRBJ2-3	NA	TGTGCCAGCAGTGAACTAGCGGGGATCACAGATACGCAGTATTTT	CASSELAGITDTQYF
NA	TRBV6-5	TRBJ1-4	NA	TGTGCCAGCAGTTCCCGCCCAGGGGCAACTAATGAAAAACTGTTTTTT	CASSSRPGATNEKLFF
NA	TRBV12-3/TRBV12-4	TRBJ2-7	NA	TGTGCCAGCAGTACTAGTCTGGGGGAGCAGTACTTC	CASSTSLGEQYF
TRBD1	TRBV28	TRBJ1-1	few	TGTGCCAGCATCGTGACAGGGGCTTGGACTGAAGCTTTCTTT	CASIVTGAWTEAFF
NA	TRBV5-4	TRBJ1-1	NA	TGTGCCAGCAGCTTTACAGGTGACACTGAAGCTTTCTTT	CASSFTGDTEAFF
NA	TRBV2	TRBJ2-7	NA	TGTGCCAGCAGTCCCGTGACAGCCAACTACGAGCAGTACTTC	CASSPVTANYEQYF
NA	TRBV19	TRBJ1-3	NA	TGTGCCAGTAGACTCCTGACAGGCTCTGGAAACACCATATATTTT	CASRLLTGSGNTIYF
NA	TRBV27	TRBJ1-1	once	TGTGCCAGCAGTTTGAATGGACAGTTTAACACTGAAGCTTTCTTT	CASSLNGQFNTEAFF
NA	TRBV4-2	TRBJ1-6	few	TGTGCCAGCAGCCAAGATTCGGGGGTAGGGTCACCCCTCCACTTT	CASSQDSGVGSPLHF
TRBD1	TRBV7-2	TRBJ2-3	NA	TGTGCCAGCAGCCTCAGGACAGGGGGCGCAAAAGATACGCAGTATTTT	CASSLRTGGAKDTQYF
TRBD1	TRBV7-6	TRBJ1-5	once	TGTGCCAGCAGCTCCCCTAAGCACGCGACAGGGGGGACTAATCAGCCCCAGCATTTT	CASSSPKHATGGTNQPQHF
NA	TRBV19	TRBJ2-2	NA	TGTGCCAGTAGTATACCCCGCCTTGGAGGGGCCGGGGAGCTGTTTTTT	CASSIPRLGGAGELFF
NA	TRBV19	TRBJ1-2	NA	TGTGCCAGTAGGGGGGACTCAGCGAACTATGGCTACACCTTC	CASRGDSANYGYTF
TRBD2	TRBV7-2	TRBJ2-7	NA	TGTGCCAGCAGCCTCCAGACTAGCGGGAGGGGTGAGCAGTACTTC	CASSLQTSGRGEQYF
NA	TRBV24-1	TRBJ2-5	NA	TGTGCCACCAGTGATTTTCCGGGGGGCGCAGAAGAGACCCAGTACTTC	CATSDFPGGAEETQYF
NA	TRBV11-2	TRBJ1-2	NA	TGTGCCAGCAGCTTTAACCTTCAGGCTGGCTACACCTTC	CASSFNLQAGYTF
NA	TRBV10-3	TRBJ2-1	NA	TGTGCCATCAGTGACTTAGGGGTGGGGGCCTCCTACAATGAGCAGTTCTTC	CAISDLGVGASYNEQFF